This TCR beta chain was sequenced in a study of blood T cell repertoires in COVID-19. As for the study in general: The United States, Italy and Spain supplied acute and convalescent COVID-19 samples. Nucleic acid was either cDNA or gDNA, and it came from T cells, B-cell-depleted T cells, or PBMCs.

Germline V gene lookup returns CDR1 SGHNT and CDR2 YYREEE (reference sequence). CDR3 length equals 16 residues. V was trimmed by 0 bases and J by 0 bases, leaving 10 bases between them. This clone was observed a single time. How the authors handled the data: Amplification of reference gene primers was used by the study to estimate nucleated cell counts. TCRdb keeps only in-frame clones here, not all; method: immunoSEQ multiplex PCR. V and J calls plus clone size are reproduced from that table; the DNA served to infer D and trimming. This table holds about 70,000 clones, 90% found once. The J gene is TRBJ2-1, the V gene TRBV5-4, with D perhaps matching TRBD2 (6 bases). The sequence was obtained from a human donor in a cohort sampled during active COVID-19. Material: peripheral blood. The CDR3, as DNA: TGTGCCAGCAGCTTGGAACCCGGGAGCTCCTACAATGAGCAGTTCTTC. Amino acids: CASSLEPGSSYNEQFF.